One and the same sample provided the 26 T cell receptor beta chains below, sequenced in a study of T cells after yellow fever vaccination. TCRdb recomputed calls from the 5' RACE reads with MiXCR, one row per CDR3 protein. The sample consists of about 340,000 distinct CDR3 sequences, approximately 3.9% of them appearing once. The input for sequencing was PBMCs, taken 5 days after the yellow fever booster vaccination. All receptors derive from a man younger than 35 who received the YFV17D yellow fever vaccine.

This clonotype was seen only a few times. The genes are TRBV4-1 and TRBJ1-5; D possibly corresponds to TRBD1 (6 bases). CDR1 is MGHRA, CDR2 YSYEKL, per germline. The CDR3 consists of 14 residues. V was clipped by 0 bases and J by 9 bases, with 12 bases between them. The CDR3 coding sequence is TGCGCCAGCAGCCAAGATCAGGGGTCCAGGCCCCAGCATTTT. Protein: CASSQDQGSRPQHF.

This clonotype was seen more than once but under ten times. J is TRBJ1-1 and V is TRBV29-1; 8 bases agree with TRBD1. Germline V CDR1 and CDR2: SQVTM, ANQGSEA. Losses at the gene ends were 7 bases for V and 5 bases for J; bases not matched to a gene: 9. This CDR3 is 13 amino acids long. CDR3 sequence reads: CSGTTGAGTEAFF. Here the CDR3 DNA reads TGCAGCGGTACGACAGGGGCAGGAACTGAAGCTTTCTTT.

The rearrangement uses TRBV7-2 and TRBJ1-2, with no clear D. CDR1 SGHTA and CDR2 FQGNSA come from the germline V gene. Between the trimmed V and J ends, which lost 0 bases and 4 bases, there was a span of 12 bases. This CDR3 is 15 amino acids long. The CDR3: CASSLARGRSYGYTF. CDR3 DNA sequence: TGTGCCAGCAGCTTAGCGCGAGGCAGGAGCTATGGCTACACCTTC.

A few counts support this clonotype. The chain carries TRBV7-9 and TRBJ1-6; D perhaps matches TRBD1 (5 bases). V was trimmed by 5 bases and J by 7 bases, leaving 18 bases between them. The germline V gene has CDR1 SEHNR and CDR2 FQNEAQ (reference sequence). The CDR3 runs to 16 residues. CDR3 in DNA: TGTGCCAGCAGCCCCCCGAACGGGGCGAGAAATTCACCCCTCCACTTT. Translation: CASSPPNGARNSPLHF.

This clonotype was detected a few times. The V call is TRBV18, the J call TRBJ2-3; no reliable D call. Germline V lookup: CDR1 KGHSH, CDR2 LQKENI. The CDR3 has 15 residues. V lost 3 bases, J lost 8 bases, and 18 bases lay in between. CDR3 residues: CASSPRTEVLGTQYF. Written as DNA, the CDR3 is TGTGCCAGCTCACCTCGTACAGAGGTCCTCGGTACGCAGTATTTT.

The chain is built from TRBV6-1 and TRBJ1-6; D might be TRBD1 (5 bases). Germline V gene data show CDR1 as MNHNS and CDR2 as SASEGT. The CDR3 is 13 residues long. Trimming pared 8 bases from V and 5 bases from J, leaving 10 bases between. The DNA of the CDR3 is TGTGCCAGCCAGGACACAGATAATTCACCCCTCCACTTT. Its translation is CASQDTDNSPLHF.

This clonotype was found a few times. The V and J genes are TRBV5-1 and TRBJ2-5; 10 bases agree with TRBD1. After removal of 4 bases from V and 5 bases from J, the junction contained 5 bases not matched to a gene. The CDR3 is made up of 14 amino acids. From germline, CDR1 is SGHRS and CDR2 YFSETQ. The CDR3 DNA reads TGCGCCAGCAGCAAAGGACAGGGGGTGGAGACCCAGTACTTC. Translating gives CASSKGQGVETQYF. Full variable domain (remainder filled in from reference TRBV5-1 and TRBJ2-5): KAGVTQTPRYLIKTRGQQVTLSCSPISGHRSVSWYQQTPGQGLQFLFEYFSETQRNKGNFPGRFSGRQFSNSRSEMNVSTLELGDSALYLCASSKGQGVETQYFGPGTRLLVL.

The V call is TRBV29-1, the J call TRBJ1-1, with TRBD1 as a possible D gene (6 bases). Per germline, CDR1 SQVTM and CDR2 ANQGSEA. This CDR3 region has 14 residues. V lost 5 bases and J lost 2, with 15 bases in between. The CDR3 sequence: CSVLRPGANTEAFF. For the CDR3, the DNA is TGCAGCGTTCTACGGCCAGGGGCAAACACTGAAGCTTTCTTT.

This clonotype was picked up many times. The chain combines TRBV29-1 with TRBJ2-1; 10 bases agree with TRBD2. The germline gives CDR1 SQVTM, CDR2 ANQGSEA. Losses at the gene ends were 1 base for V and 3 bases for J; bases not matched to a gene: 3. There are 15 residues in the CDR3. In DNA form, the CDR3 reads TGCAGCGTTGAAGGGAGCGGGGGGGTCTACAATGAGCAGTTCTTC. It translates to CSVEGSGGVYNEQFF.

This clonotype has more than one count but fewer than ten. The chain links TRBV18 to TRBJ2-5; no clear D gene. CDR1 KGHSH and CDR2 LQKENI come from the germline V gene. V was pared by 3 bases and J by 5 bases, with 19 bases between. This CDR3 spans 16 amino acids. As DNA, the CDR3 is TGTGCCAGCTCACCGTCCGGCGGTGGTGGGTCGGAGACCCAGTACTTC. It specifies CASSPSGGGGSETQYF.

This clonotype was recorded at least ten times. The chain links TRBV7-2 to TRBJ2-3, with unresolved D. This CDR3 is built from 13 residues. The V end was cut by 1 base, the J end by 5 bases, with 7 bases between. Germline V lookup: CDR1 SGHTA, CDR2 FQGNSA. In nucleotides, the CDR3 is TGTGCCAGCAGCTTAGATATTAGAGATACGCAGTATTTT. It encodes CASSLDIRDTQYF.

The genes are TRBV10-3 and TRBJ1-5; 7 bases align to TRBD1. The ends lost 9 bases at V and 3 bases at J; junction bases unmatched: 5. CDR1 and CDR2 from the germline V gene are ENHRY and SYGVKD. The CDR3 runs 13 residues. Here the CDR3 reads CAMRQGANQPQHF. The CDR3, as DNA: TGTGCCATGAGACAGGGAGCCAATCAGCCCCAGCATTTT.

The chain joins TRBV20-1 to TRBJ1-6; possibly TRBD1 for D (6 bases). This CDR3 spans 15 amino acids. The germline V and J ends were trimmed by 3 bases and 7 bases, with 16 bases remaining between them. Germline CDR1 DFQATT, CDR2 SNEGSKA (reference sequence). CDR3 DNA: TGCAGTGCTAGGGGCGGACAGTCACACAATTCACCCCTCCACTTT. It specifies CSARGGQSHNSPLHF.

This clonotype was observed a few times. This chain links TRBV7-9 with TRBJ2-5, with 12 positions matching TRBD2. Germline V gene lookup returns CDR1 SEHNR and CDR2 FQNEAQ (reference sequence). The ends lost 5 bases at V and 3 bases at J; junction bases unmatched: 10. The CDR3 totals 17 residues. CDR3: CASSVTSGGFLEETQYF. The CDR3 DNA reads TGTGCCAGCAGCGTTACTAGCGGGGGGTTCTTGGAAGAGACCCAGTACTTC. Full variable domain (missing parts from reference TRBV7-9 and TRBJ2-5): DTGVSQNPRHKITKRGQNVTFRCDPISEHNRLYWYRQTLGQGPEFLTYFQNEAQLEKSRLLSDRFSAERPKGSFSTLEIQRTEQGDSAMYLCASSVTSGGFLEETQYFGPGTRLLVL.

This clonotype was seen more than once but under ten times. This chain links TRBV7-6 with TRBJ1-1; 9 positions agree with TRBD1. Losses at the gene ends were 5 bases for V and 0 bases for J; bases not matched to a gene: 4. This CDR3 comprises 15 residues. Germline V gene sequence: CDR1 SGHVS, CDR2 FNYEAQ. As DNA, the CDR3 is TGTGCCAGCAGCGGGACAGGGAGGATGAACACTGAAGCTTTCTTT. The encoded protein is CASSGTGRMNTEAFF.

This clonotype has more than one count but fewer than ten. The V call is TRBV2, the J call TRBJ1-5; a weak D match, TRBD1 (6 bases). Germline assignment: CDR1 SNHLY and CDR2 FYNNEI. V was pared by 4 bases and J by 5 bases, with 12 bases between. The CDR3 sequence is 14 residues long. The CDR3 loop reads CASSAGDSDQPQHF. CDR3 nucleotide sequence: TGTGCCAGCAGTGCAGGGGACTCGGATCAGCCCCAGCATTTT. The complete variable domain, with remaining parts taken from reference TRBV2 and TRBJ1-5, reads EPEVTQTPSHQVTQMGQEVILRCVPISNHLYFYWYRQILGQKVEFLVSFYNNEISEKSEIFDDQFSVERPDGSNFTLKIRSTKLEDSAMYFCASSAGDSDQPQHFGDGTRLSIL.

This clonotype was recorded a few times. The DNA for the CDR3 is TGTGCCAGCAGCCGGACGGAGGGGGGGGGGTCACAGCCCCAGCATTTT. Translating gives CASSRTEGGGSQPQHF. This sequence joins TRBV7-2 and TRBJ1-5; possible D gene TRBD1, 6 bases. V shed 5 bases and J shed 7 bases, with 21 bases lying between them. The CDR3 totals 16 residues. Germline values: CDR1 SGHTA, CDR2 FQGNSA.

This clonotype was picked up many times. CDR3 in DNA: TGTGCCAGCAGTTTATGGAAGACAGGGGGCGGCGAGCAGTACTTC. Translated, it gives CASSLWKTGGGEQYF. The gene calls are TRBV27 and TRBJ2-7; 10 bases match TRBD1. Germline V gene data show CDR1 as MNHEY and CDR2 as SMNVEV (reference sequence). The CDR3 extends over 15 amino acids. With 1 base clipped from V and 6 bases from J, the junction kept 6 bases outside the gene matches.

In this sample, this clonotype turned up many times. The genes are TRBV5-1 and TRBJ2-1, with D possibly matching TRBD1 (6 bases). The CDR3 has 16 amino acids. Germline-derived CDR1 and CDR2 are SGHRS and YFSETQ. V lost 1 base, J lost 0 bases, and 11 bases lay in between. In DNA form, the CDR3 reads TGCGCCAGCAGCTTGACGAGGGGGAGCTCCTACAATGAGCAGTTCTTC. Its protein product is CASSLTRGSSYNEQFF. The complete variable domain, with remaining parts taken from reference TRBV5-1 and TRBJ2-1, reads KAGVTQTPRYLIKTRGQQVTLSCSPISGHRSVSWYQQTPGQGLQFLFEYFSETQRNKGNFPGRFSGRQFSNSRSEMNVSTLELGDSALYLCASSLTRGSSYNEQFFGPGTRLTVL.

J is TRBJ1-4 and V is TRBV9; 9 bases fit TRBD1. CDR1 and CDR2 (germline): SGDLS, YYNGEE. The CDR3 length is 15 residues. V was pared by 3 bases and J by 7 bases, with 7 bases of the junction left unmatched. CDR3: CASSAQGAWAEKLFF. DNA of the CDR3: TGTGCCAGCAGCGCACAGGGGGCTTGGGCTGAAAAACTGTTTTTT.

This clonotype came up many times. The rearrangement links TRBV6-5 to TRBJ1-4; a possible D gene is TRBD1 (5 bases). V lost 2 bases and J lost 8, with 18 bases in between. This CDR3 has 16 residues. The V gene's germline CDR1 is MNHEY and CDR2 SVGAGI. The CDR3 bases are TGTGCCAGCAGTTACGCACAATCGTCACGGGGCGAAAAACTGTTTTTT. Its translation: CASSYAQSSRGEKLFF.

This clonotype was observed a handful of times. V usage is TRBV7-3 and J usage is TRBJ1-3; the D gene is possibly TRBD1 (5 bases). V was cut by 3 bases and J by 0 bases, with 9 bases left in between. Looked up from germline, CDR1 is SGHTA and CDR2 is FQGTGA. The CDR3 length is 15 residues. CDR3 nucleotide sequence: TGTGCCAGCAGCTTTTCAGGGAGCTCTGGAAACACCATATATTTT. Translation: CASSFSGSSGNTIYF.

This clonotype was seen a handful of times. The chain carries TRBV28 and TRBJ2-5; D unclear. Trimming pared 3 bases from V and 4 bases from J, leaving 6 bases between. The CDR3 loop spans 12 amino acids. Germline V CDR1 and CDR2: MDHEN, SYDVKM. This CDR3 reads CASSLTRETQYF. CDR3 nucleotides: TGTGCCAGCAGTTTGACGCGAGAGACCCAGTACTTC.

The V and J genes are TRBV4-3 and TRBJ2-5, with D tentatively TRBD2 (6 bases). V lost 0 bases to trimming and J lost 4 bases, with 12 bases between them. Germline values: CDR1 LGHNA, CDR2 YSLEER. This CDR3 has 15 residues. The CDR3 sequence is CASSQERDWGETQYF. The CDR3 DNA follows: TGCGCCAGCAGCCAAGAACGGGACTGGGGAGAGACCCAGTACTTC.

This chain uses TRBV13 with TRBJ2-3, with 9 bases aligning to TRBD1. Trimming at V came to 5 bases and at J to 1 base, leaving 10 bases not matched to a gene. The germline V gene has CDR1 PRHDT and CDR2 FYEKMQ (reference sequence). This CDR3 is built from 17 residues. In DNA, the CDR3 is TGTGCCAGCAGCCCTCCTACAGGGGGCGATGGCACAGATACGCAGTATTTT. Translated: CASSPPTGGDGTDTQYF.

This clonotype was seen a few times. The gene calls are TRBV19 and TRBJ2-2; D uncertain. V was trimmed by 0 bases and J by 4 bases, leaving 12 bases between them. The CDR3 consists of 16 residues. Germline V lookup: CDR1 LNHDA, CDR2 SQIVND (reference sequence). The CDR3 coding sequence is TGTGCCAGTAGTATAGATCCTCGGGTCCCCACCGGGGAGCTGTTTTTT. As protein: CASSIDPRVPTGELFF.